What follows is one T cell receptor (beta chain) and its context. The sample is drawn from a study of blood T cell repertoires in COVID-19. Looking at the study overall: Acute-phase and convalescent COVID-19 samples originated in the United States, Italy and Spain. The cDNA or gDNA used as material had been derived from T cells, B-cell-depleted T cells, or PBMCs.

Germline V gene sequence: CDR1 MNHEY, CDR2 SVGAGI. J gave up 8 bases and V 4 bases, and 10 bases lay outside the gene matches. The CDR3 is 16 residues long. Sequencing used immunoSEQ multiplex PCR; TCRdb keeps in-frame clones, though not all of them. The table shows over 130,000 clones, with 80% to 90% occurring only once. The V gene is TRBV6-5, the J gene TRBJ1-4, with 10 nucleotides matching TRBD1. This TCR came from an elderly woman with acute or convalescent COVID-19. Input material: peripheral blood. CDR3: CASSSTGQGSWEKLFF. CDR3 sequence (DNA): TGTGCCAGCAGTTCGACGGGACAGGGGAGTTGGGAAAAACTGTTTTTT.